This T cell receptor (beta chain) was captured by sequencing in a study of CD8 T cells in Susac syndrome. Reverse transcription of roughly 0.5 to 1 ug RNA was carried out with random hexamers. The immunoSEQ assay covered 54 Vbeta and 13 Jbeta segments for CDR3. TCRdb re-called the immunoSEQ multiplex PCR reads through MiXCR, storing one row per CDR3 protein. The top ten hold 0.09% to 0.15% of the sample, which has almost 450,000 distinct CDR3 sequences, approximately 89% seen once. Germline assignment: CDR1 SNHLY and CDR2 FYNNEI. The V end was cut by 11 bases, the J end by 7 bases, with 18 bases between. This CDR3 is built from 14 residues.

This TCR came from a human donor with multiple sclerosis. Material for sequencing was CD8+ T cells from PBMCs. The chain has TRBV2 and TRBJ1-6; D gene ambiguous. The CDR3: CACSLGYMNSPLHF. The CDR3 DNA sequence: TGTGCCTGCTCACTTGGGTATATGAATTCACCCCTCCACTTT.